The clone carrying this T cell receptor (beta chain) has a handful of counts. Its target is unknown. This entry belongs to a study of T cell repertoires in cytomegalovirus infection. Each CDR3 protein gets one entry after TCRdb re-called the reads with MiXCR. The sample shows hundreds of thousands of distinct CDR3 sequences, 30% to 35% of them seen only once. The V gene's germline CDR1 is DFQATT and CDR2 SNEGSKA (reference sequence). The CDR3 has 19 amino acids. The V gene end was trimmed by 0 bases and the J gene end by 7 bases; junction bases not matched to a gene: 20. The material sequenced was cultured PBMCs, taken from culture after CMV antigen stimulation. This chain links TRBV20-1 with TRBJ2-1; 8 nucleotides line up with TRBD2. The TCR originated in a human donor in good health (CMV status not recorded). Some clones in this sample may be carry-over from other donors' samples. The DNA for the CDR3 is TGCAGTGCTAGAGATTCGGGGGGGCCTGAGAGTGTAGGGAGAAATGAGCAGTTCTTC. It is translated as CSARDSGGPESVGRNEQFF.